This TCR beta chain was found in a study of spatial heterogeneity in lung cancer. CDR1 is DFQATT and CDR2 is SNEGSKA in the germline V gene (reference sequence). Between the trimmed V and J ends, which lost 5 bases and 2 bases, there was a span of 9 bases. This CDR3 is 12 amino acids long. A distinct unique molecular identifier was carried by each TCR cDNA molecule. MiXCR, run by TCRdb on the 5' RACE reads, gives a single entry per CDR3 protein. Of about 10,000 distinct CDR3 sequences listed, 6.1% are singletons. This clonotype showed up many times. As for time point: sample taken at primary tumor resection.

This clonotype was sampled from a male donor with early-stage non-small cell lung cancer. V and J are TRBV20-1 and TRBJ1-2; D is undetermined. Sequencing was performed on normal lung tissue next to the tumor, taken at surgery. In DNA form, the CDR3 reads TGCAGTGCTCATGACGTAAACTATGGCTACACCTTC. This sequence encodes CSAHDVNYGYTF.